These 4 T cell receptor beta chains originate from one sample sequenced in a study of blood T cell repertoires in COVID-19. This table comes from immunoSEQ multiplex PCR, and its TCRdb copy is limited to in-frame clones, with some not included. The sample holds approximately 110,000 clones; about 85% are singletons and the top ten take around 2.2%. The sample was peripheral blood. The receptor source for this set is a human donor in a cohort sampled during active COVID-19.

V usage is TRBV7-3 and J usage is TRBJ1-1; 7 bases fit TRBD1. J gave up 5 bases and V 5 bases, and 8 bases lay outside the gene matches. Germline V gives CDR1 SGHTA, CDR2 FQGTGA. The CDR3 runs 14 residues. Here the CDR3 DNA reads TGTGCCAGCAGCCTACAGGGGTCGGAAACTGAAGCTTTCTTT. Amino acids: CASSLQGSETEAFF.

The genes are TRBV18 and TRBJ2-6, with TRBD1 matching over 8 bases. The V gene's germline CDR1 is KGHSH and CDR2 LQKENI. The CDR3 runs 20 residues. V trimming: 3 bases; J trimming: 0 bases; junction bases outside the gene matches: 13. The CDR3 region has the DNA TGTGCCAGCTCACCTACCTCTCCGGGACAGGCAACCTCTGGGGCCAACGTCCTGACTTTC. As protein: CASSPTSPGQATSGANVLTF. Supplemented by reference TRBV18 and TRBJ2-6, the full variable domain reads NAGVMQNPRHLVRRRGQEARLRCSPMKGHSHVYWYRQLPEEGLKFMVYLQKENIIDESGMPKERFSAEFPKEGPSILRIQQVVRGDSAAYFCASSPTSPGQATSGANVLTFGAGSRLTVL.

The chain combines TRBV18 with TRBJ2-1, with 8 bases lining up with TRBD1. From germline, CDR1 is KGHSH and CDR2 LQKENI. The CDR3 extends over 15 amino acids. J lost 3 bases, V lost 3 bases, and 4 bases had no gene match. Written as DNA, the CDR3 is TGTGCCAGCTCACCGACAGGGGACATCTACAATGAGCAGTTCTTC. It encodes CASSPTGDIYNEQFF.

This clone was counted once. This chain joins TRBV5-1 and TRBJ2-7; 8 bases fit TRBD1. Germline assignment: CDR1 SGHRS and CDR2 YFSETQ. The junction had 2 bases not matched to a gene; V was cut back by 2 bases and J by 4 bases. The CDR3 totals 13 residues. CDR3 protein: CASSFDRGYEQYF. As DNA, the CDR3 is TGCGCCAGCAGCTTCGACAGGGGTTACGAGCAGTACTTC.